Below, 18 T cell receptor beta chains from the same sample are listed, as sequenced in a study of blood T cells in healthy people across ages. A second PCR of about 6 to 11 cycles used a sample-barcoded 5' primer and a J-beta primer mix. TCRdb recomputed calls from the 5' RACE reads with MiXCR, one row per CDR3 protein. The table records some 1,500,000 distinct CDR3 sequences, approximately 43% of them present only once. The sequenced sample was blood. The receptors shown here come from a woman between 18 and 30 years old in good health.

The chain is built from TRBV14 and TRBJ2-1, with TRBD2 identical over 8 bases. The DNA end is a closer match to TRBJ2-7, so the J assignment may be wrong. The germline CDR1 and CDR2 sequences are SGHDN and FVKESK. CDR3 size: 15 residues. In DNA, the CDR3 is TGTGCCAGCAGCCCCGAAGCGGGGGCCCACAATGAGCAGTACTTC. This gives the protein CASSPEAGAHNEQYF.

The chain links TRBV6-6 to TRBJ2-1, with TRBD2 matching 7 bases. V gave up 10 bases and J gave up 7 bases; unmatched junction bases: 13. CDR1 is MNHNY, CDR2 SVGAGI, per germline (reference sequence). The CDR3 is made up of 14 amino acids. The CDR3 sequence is CATKVRDYRNEQFF. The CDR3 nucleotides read TGTGCCACCAAAGTCCGGGACTACCGGAATGAGCAGTTCTTC.

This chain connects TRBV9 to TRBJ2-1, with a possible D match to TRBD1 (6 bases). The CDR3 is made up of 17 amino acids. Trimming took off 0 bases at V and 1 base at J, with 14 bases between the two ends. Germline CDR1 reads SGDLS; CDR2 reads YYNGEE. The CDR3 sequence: CASSVGTAPGSYNEQFF. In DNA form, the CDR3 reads TGTGCCAGCAGCGTAGGGACAGCGCCGGGTTCCTACAATGAGCAGTTCTTC. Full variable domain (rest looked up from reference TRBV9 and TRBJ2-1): DSGVTQTPKHLITATGQRVTLRCSPRSGDLSVYWYQQSLDQGLQFLIQYYNGEERAKGNILERFSAQQFPDLHSELNLSSLELGDSALYFCASSVGTAPGSYNEQFFGPGTRLTVL.

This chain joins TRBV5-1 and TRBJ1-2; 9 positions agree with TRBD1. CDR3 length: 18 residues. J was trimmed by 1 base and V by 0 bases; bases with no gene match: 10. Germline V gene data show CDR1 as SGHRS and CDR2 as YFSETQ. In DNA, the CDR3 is TGCGCCAGCAGCTTGGCGCCCGCGGGACAGGGATTTAACTATGGCTACACCTTC. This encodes CASSLAPAGQGFNYGYTF.

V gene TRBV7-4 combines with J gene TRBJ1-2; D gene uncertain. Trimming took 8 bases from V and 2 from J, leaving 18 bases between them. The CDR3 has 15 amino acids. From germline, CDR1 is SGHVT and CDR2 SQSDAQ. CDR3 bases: TGTGCCAGCTTGCCTGGAGGGAAGCAAAACTATGGCTACACCTTC. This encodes CASLPGGKQNYGYTF.

CDR3 bases: TGCAGTGCTAGTGACCAGGGTCTTGGCTACACCTTC. It is translated as CSASDQGLGYTF. V gene TRBV20-1 combines with J gene TRBJ1-2; D might be TRBD1 (5 bases). Germline V CDR1 and CDR2: DFQATT, SNEGSKA (reference sequence). There are 12 residues in the CDR3. Trimming removed 3 bases at V and 7 bases at J, with 12 bases between.

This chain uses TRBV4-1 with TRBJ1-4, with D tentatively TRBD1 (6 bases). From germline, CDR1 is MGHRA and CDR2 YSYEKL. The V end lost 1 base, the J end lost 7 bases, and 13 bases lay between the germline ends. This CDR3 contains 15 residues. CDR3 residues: CASSQARGDGEKLFF. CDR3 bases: TGCGCCAGCAGCCAAGCGAGGGGGGATGGTGAAAAACTGTTTTTT.

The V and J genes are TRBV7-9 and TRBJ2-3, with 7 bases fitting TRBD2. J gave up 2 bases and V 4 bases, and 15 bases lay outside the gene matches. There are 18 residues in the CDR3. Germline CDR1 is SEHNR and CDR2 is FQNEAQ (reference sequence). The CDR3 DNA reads TGTGCCAGCAGCTCACCCAATAGCGGGCAATACAACACAGATACGCAGTATTTT. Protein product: CASSSPNSGQYNTDTQYF.

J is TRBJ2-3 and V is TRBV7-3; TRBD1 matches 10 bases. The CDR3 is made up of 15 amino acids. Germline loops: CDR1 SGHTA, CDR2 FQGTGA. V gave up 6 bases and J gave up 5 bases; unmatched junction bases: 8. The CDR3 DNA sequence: TGTGCCAGCAGTCAAGAGGGACAGGGGTTAGATACGCAGTATTTT. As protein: CASSQEGQGLDTQYF.

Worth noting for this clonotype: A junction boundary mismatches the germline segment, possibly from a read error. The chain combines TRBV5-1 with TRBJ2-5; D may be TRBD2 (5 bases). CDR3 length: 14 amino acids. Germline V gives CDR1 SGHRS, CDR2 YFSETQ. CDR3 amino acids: CASSLNGKRETRYF. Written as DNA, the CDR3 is TGCGCCAGCAGCTTGAACGGGAAAAGGGAGACCCGGTACTTC.

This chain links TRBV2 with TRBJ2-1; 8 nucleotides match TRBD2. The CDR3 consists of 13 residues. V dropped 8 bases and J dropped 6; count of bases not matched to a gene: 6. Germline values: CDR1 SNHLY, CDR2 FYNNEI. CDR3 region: CASVAGSRNEQFF. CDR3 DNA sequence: TGTGCCAGCGTAGCGGGGTCTCGCAATGAGCAGTTCTTC.

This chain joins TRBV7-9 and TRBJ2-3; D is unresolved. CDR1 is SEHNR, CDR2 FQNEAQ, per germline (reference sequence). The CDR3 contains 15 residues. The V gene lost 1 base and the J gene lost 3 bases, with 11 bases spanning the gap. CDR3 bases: TGTGCCAGCAGCTTAGGCTCGATGGAGACAGATACGCAGTATTTT. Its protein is CASSLGSMETDTQYF.

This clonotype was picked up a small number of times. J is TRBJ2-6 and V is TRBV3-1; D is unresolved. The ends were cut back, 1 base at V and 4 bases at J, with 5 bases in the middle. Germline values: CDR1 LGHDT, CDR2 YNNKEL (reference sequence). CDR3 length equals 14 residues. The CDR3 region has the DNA TGTGCCAGCAGCCAAGGGGTCGGGGCCAACGTCCTGACTTTC. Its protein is CASSQGVGANVLTF. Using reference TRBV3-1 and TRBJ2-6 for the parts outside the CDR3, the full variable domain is DTAVSQTPKYLVTQMGNDKSIKCEQNLGHDTMYWYKQDSKKFLKIMFSYNNKELIINETVPNRFSPKSPDKAHLNLHINSLELGDSAVYFCASSQGVGANVLTFGAGSRLTVL.

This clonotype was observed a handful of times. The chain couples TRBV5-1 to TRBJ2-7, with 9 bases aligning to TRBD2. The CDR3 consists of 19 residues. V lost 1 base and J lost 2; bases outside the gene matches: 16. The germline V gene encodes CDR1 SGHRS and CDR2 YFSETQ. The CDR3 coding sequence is TGCGCCAGCAGCTTGTTGGGAACAGTAATTAGCGGGGGTACCTACGAGCAGTACTTC. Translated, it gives CASSLLGTVISGGTYEQYF.

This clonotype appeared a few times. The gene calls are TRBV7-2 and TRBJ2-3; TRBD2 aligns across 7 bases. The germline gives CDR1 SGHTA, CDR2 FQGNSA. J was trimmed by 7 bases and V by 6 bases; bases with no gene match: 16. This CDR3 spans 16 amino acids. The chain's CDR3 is CASSISGGRASHTQYF. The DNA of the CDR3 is TGTGCCAGCAGTATCAGCGGAGGGAGGGCCTCCCATACGCAGTATTTT.

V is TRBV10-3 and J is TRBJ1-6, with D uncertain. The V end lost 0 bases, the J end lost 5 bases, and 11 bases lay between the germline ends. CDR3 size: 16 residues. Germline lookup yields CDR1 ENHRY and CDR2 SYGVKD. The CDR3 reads CAISESMADNNSPLHF. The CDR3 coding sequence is TGTGCCATCAGTGAGTCGATGGCAGACAATAATTCACCCCTCCACTTT.

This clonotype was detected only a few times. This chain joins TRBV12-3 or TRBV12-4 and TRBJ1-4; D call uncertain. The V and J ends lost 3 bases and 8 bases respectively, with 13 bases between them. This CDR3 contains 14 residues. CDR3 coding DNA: TGTGCCAGCAGTTTGAAGGTAGACCCCGAAAAACTGTTTTTT. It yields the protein CASSLKVDPEKLFF.

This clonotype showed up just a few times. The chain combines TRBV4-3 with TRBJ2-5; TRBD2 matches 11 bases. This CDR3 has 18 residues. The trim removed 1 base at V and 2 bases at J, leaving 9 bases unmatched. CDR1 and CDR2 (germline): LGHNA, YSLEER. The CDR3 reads CASSQGILAGGRQETQYF. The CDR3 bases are TGCGCCAGCAGCCAAGGGATCCTAGCGGGAGGCAGACAAGAGACCCAGTACTTC.